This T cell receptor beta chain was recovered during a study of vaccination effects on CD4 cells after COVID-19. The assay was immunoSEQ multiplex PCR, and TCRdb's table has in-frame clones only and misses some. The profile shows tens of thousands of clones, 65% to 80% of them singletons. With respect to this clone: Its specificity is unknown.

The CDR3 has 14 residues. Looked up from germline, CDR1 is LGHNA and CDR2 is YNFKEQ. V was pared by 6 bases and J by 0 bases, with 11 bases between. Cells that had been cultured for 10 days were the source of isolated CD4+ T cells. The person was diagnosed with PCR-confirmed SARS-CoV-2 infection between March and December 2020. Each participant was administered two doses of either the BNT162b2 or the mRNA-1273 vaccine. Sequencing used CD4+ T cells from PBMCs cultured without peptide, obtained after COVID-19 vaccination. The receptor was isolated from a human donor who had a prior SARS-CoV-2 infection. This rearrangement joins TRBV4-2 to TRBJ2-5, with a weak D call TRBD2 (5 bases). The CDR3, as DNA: TGTGCCAGCAGTCCTAGGACTTACCAAGAGACCCAGTACTTC. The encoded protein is CASSPRTYQETQYF.